The clone carrying this TCR beta chain was recorded only once. These data originate in a study of blood T cells in healthy people across ages. Alongside a J-beta primer mix, a sample-barcoded 5' primer served in a second PCR lasting about 7 to 11 cycles. TCRdb itself ran the 5' RACE reads through MiXCR, one entry per CDR3 protein. The sample consists of about 680,000 distinct CDR3 sequences, 45% to 50% of them appearing once. Germline lookup yields CDR1 SGHRS and CDR2 YFSETQ. Trimming shortened V by 5 bases and J by 5 bases, and 18 bases separated the two germline ends. This CDR3 has 15 amino acids. The sequencing sample was made of blood. The sequence came from a woman aged 55-70 years in good health. This chain joins TRBV5-1 and TRBJ2-3; possible D gene TRBD1, 5 bases. The CDR3: CASRRQGWMGDTQYF. The CDR3 DNA follows: TGCGCCAGCAGGAGGCAGGGCTGGATGGGAGATACGCAGTATTTT.